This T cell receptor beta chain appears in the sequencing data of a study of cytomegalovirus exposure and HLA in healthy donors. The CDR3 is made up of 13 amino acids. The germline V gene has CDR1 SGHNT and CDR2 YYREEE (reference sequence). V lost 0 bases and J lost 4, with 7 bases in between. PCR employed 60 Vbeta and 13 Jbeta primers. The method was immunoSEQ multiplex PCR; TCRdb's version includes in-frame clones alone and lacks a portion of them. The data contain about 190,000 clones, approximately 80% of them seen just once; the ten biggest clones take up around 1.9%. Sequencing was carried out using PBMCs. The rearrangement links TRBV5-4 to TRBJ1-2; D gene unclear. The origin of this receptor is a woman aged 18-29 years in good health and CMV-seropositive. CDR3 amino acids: CASSLDRVYGYTF. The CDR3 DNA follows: TGTGCCAGCAGCTTGGACAGAGTCTATGGCTACACCTTC.